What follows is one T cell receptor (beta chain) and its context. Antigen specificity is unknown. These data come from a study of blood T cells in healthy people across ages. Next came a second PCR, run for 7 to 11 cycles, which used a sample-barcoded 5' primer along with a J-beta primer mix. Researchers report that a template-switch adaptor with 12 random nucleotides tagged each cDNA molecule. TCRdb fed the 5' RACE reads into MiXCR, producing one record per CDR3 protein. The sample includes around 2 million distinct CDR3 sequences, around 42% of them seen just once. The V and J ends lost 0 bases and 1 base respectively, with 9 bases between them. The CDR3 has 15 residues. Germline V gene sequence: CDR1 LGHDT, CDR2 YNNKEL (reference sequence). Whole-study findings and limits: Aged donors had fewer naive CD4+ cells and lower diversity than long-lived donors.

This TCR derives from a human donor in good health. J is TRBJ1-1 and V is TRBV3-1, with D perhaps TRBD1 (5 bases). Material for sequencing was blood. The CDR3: CASSQDNRGNTEAFF. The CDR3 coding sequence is TGTGCCAGCAGCCAAGATAATAGGGGGAACACTGAAGCTTTCTTT.